This T cell receptor (beta chain) was sequenced in a study of blood T cell repertoires in COVID-19. Background on the study: T cells, B-cell-depleted T cells, or PBMCs supplied cDNA or gDNA.

Enrolled through a virtual design, the participants were between roughly 18 and 90 years of age and came from fewer than 30 US areas. Cohorts were determined from participant-reported clinical history. The data were produced by immunoSEQ multiplex PCR, yet TCRdb's version contains in-frame clones alone and is incomplete. The repertoire holds roughly 430,000 clones, with approximately 91% as singletons. Trimming at V came to 6 bases and at J to 1 base, leaving 3 bases not matched to a gene. The V gene's germline CDR1 is SNHLY and CDR2 FYNNEI. CDR3 length equals 15 residues. The sample was PBMCs or T cells enriched from blood (not recorded which). The rearrangement uses TRBV2 and TRBJ2-3, with 11 bases lining up with TRBD2. The clonotype comes from a woman in her forties with acute COVID-19. The CDR3 DNA reads TGTGCCAGCAGACCTAGCGGGGGGCGCACAGATACGCAGTATTTT. Protein sequence: CASRPSGGRTDTQYF.